This T cell receptor (beta chain) emerged from a study of post-analysis software for immune sequencing data. Overall study findings and caveats: Patients had higher frequencies than controls of roughly five TRBV segments, including TRBV5-6, TRBV5-1 and TRBV20-1.

Unique molecular identifiers had been added to the TCR beta cDNA libraries. Each sample of roughly 0.9 to 11 million input T cells yielded around 500,000 cDNA molecules, so each molecule approximated one T cell. TCRdb recomputed calls from the PCR reads with MiXCR, one row per CDR3 protein. The table records 600,000 to 700,000 distinct CDR3 sequences, roughly three fifths of them present only once. This CDR3 region has 14 residues. Germline assignment: CDR1 SGHRS and CDR2 YFSETQ. With 7 bases removed from V and 2 bases from J, the gap between germline ends came to 16 bases. This clonotype has just one count. Its antigen is unidentified.

J is TRBJ2-7 and V is TRBV5-1; tentatively, D is TRBD1 or TRBD2 (5 bases each). The sample consisted of blood. This TCR came from a girl aged 2-10 years with multiple sclerosis. The CDR3 loop reads CASSLVGDPYEQYF. For the CDR3, the DNA is TGCGCCAGCTCCCTGGTAGGGGACCCCTACGAGCAGTACTTC. The complete variable domain, with remaining parts taken from reference TRBV5-1 and TRBJ2-7, reads KAGVTQTPRYLIKTRGQQVTLSCSPISGHRSVSWYQQTPGQGLQFLFEYFSETQRNKGNFPGRFSGRQFSNSRSEMNVSTLELGDSALYLCASSLVGDPYEQYFGPGTRLTVT.